The rows below give T cell receptor beta chains drawn from one sample of a study of OX40 agonist ivuxolimab in advanced cancers. Data came from immunoSEQ multiplex PCR; TCRdb stores just in-frame clones and leaves some out. The table includes over 15,000 clones, roughly 80% detected once. Sequencing used CD4+ or CD8+ T cells sorted from blood, obtained in a trial of the OX40 agonist ivuxolimab. Receptors originate from an adult with an advanced solid tumor such as melanoma, head and neck, liver or kidney cancer. Both conserved end residues are part of each CDR3. A D gene is named only where the DNA matches it firmly.

J gene,D gene,V gene,CDR3 protein,CDR3 DNA
TRBJ1-2,.,TRBV10-3,CAVTNRQDYGYTF,TGTGCCGTGACGAATAGGCAGGACTATGGCTACACCTTC
TRBJ2-7,.,TRBV10-3,CAISGTGTASSYEQYF,TGTGCCATCAGTGGGACCGGGACGGCGAGCTCCTACGAGCAGTACTTC
TRBJ2-2,TRBD1,TRBV19,CASSVPGQGTGELFF,TGTGCCAGTAGTGTACCGGGACAGGGCACCGGGGAGCTGTTTTTT
TRBJ2-7,.,TRBV30,CAWSVGLALEQYF,TGTGCCTGGAGTGTTGGACTCGCCCTCGAGCAGTACTTC
TRBJ1-1,.,TRBV2,CAIGQVYSTRSNTEAFF,TGTGCCATAGGCCAGGTTTATTCGACGAGATCGAACACTGAAGCTTTCTTT
TRBJ1-5,.,TRBV19,CASTSGAANQPQHF,TGTGCCAGTACGTCCGGGGCAGCTAATCAGCCCCAGCATTTT
TRBJ1-4,.,TRBV30,CAWSPGTATNEKLFF,TGTGCCTGGAGCCCCGGGACGGCAACTAATGAAAAACTGTTTTTT
TRBJ2-3,.,TRBV6-5,CASSHRNRATDTQYF,TGTGCCAGCAGTCATCGGAACCGGGCCACAGATACGCAGTATTTT
TRBJ1-1,.,TRBV27,CASSLYGGRTEAFF,TGTGCCAGCAGTTTATACGGGGGGCGGACTGAAGCTTTCTTT
TRBJ1-1,.,TRBV6-5,CASSRQPRGSTEAFF,TGTGCCAGCAGTCGCCAACCGAGGGGAAGCACTGAAGCTTTCTTT
TRBJ2-1,.,TRBV30,CAWDPWGANEQFF,TGTGCCTGGGACCCGTGGGGGGCGAATGAGCAGTTCTTC
TRBJ1-2,.,TRBV7-2,CASSLVGARYGYTF,TGTGCCAGCAGCTTAGTGGGGGCGCGGTATGGCTACACCTTC
TRBJ2-7,TRBD2,TRBV4-1,CASSQDPHDPTSGNYEQYF,TGCGCCAGCAGCCAAGACCCCCACGACCCTACTAGCGGTAATTACGAGCAGTACTTC
TRBJ2-1,TRBD1,TRBV2,CASSEEDRVFSFNEQFF,TGTGCCAGCAGTGAAGAGGACAGGGTATTTAGTTTCAATGAGCAGTTCTTC
TRBJ2-5,.,TRBV28,CASSFPPGPPWGETQYF,TGTGCCAGCAGTTTCCCTCCCGGGCCCCCTTGGGGAGAGACCCAGTACTTC